The TCR beta chain under discussion was sequenced for a study of blood T cells in healthy people across ages. Overall study: Per two T cells, template switching captured roughly one barcoded beta molecule. General study results and limits: TCR beta diversity correlated strongly with naive T cell percentage. Total diversity from one million sequenced T cells was likely underestimated.

This clonotype was detected only a few times. Its antigen is not known. The CDR3 totals 13 residues. The germline gives CDR1 ENHRY, CDR2 SYGVKD. V was clipped by 6 bases and J by 6 bases, with 14 bases between them. Aged about 6 to 100, donors were systemically healthy Caucasians from Russia. A J-beta primer mix and a sample-barcoded 5' primer were used in a second PCR of about 7 to 12 cycles. TCRdb called the 5' RACE reads again in MiXCR, with one record for every CDR3 protein. This table holds roughly 1.9 million distinct CDR3 sequences, roughly two fifths found once. Sequenced sample: blood. The chain couples TRBV10-3 to TRBJ2-5; D is possibly TRBD1 or TRBD2 (5 bases each). This sequence originates from a human donor in good health. CDR3 sequence reads: CAIRDVGTKTQYF. The DNA of the CDR3 is TGTGCCATCAGGGACGTGGGGACGAAGACCCAGTACTTC.